This section outlines one T cell receptor beta chain sequence together with its context. Produced via immunoSEQ multiplex PCR; TCRdb's table is partial and in-frame only. The sample has approximately 150,000 clones, around nine tenths seen once. The sample originates from a study of control samples from healthy donors and cancer patients. Germline V lookup: CDR1 MNHEY, CDR2 SVGAGI. This CDR3 region has 15 residues. V dropped 6 bases and J dropped 3 bases, with 18 bases sitting between them. This chain connects TRBV6-5 to TRBJ2-7, with D possibly being TRBD2 (7 bases). This TCR was recovered from a man aged 50 to 59 with head and neck cancer. Sample: PBMCs. In nucleotides, the CDR3 is TGTGCCAGCAGAGGGGGAGGACTAGGGTTCTACGAGCAGTACTTC. Translated: CASRGGGLGFYEQYF.